This T cell receptor beta chain comes out of a study of blood T cell repertoires in COVID-19. The table came from immunoSEQ multiplex PCR; TCRdb's copy has only in-frame clones and leaves some out. This repertoire shows 500,000 to 600,000 clones, around 90% found once; its top ten account for 7.8%. The sample was peripheral blood. The TCR sequence derives from a woman between 50 and 59 years old with COVID-19, enrolled during active disease.

CDR3 DNA: TGTGCCAGCACCTTTTCTAGCGGGGGCTCAGATACGCAGTATTTT. Protein: CASTFSSGGSDTQYF. V usage is TRBV3-1 (or the pseudogene TRBV3-2) and J usage is TRBJ2-3, with 10 bases lining up with TRBD2. Germline loops: CDR1 LGHDT, CDR2 YNNKEL (reference sequence). This CDR3 has 15 amino acids. V shed 7 bases and J 4 bases; nucleotides not matched to a gene: 8.